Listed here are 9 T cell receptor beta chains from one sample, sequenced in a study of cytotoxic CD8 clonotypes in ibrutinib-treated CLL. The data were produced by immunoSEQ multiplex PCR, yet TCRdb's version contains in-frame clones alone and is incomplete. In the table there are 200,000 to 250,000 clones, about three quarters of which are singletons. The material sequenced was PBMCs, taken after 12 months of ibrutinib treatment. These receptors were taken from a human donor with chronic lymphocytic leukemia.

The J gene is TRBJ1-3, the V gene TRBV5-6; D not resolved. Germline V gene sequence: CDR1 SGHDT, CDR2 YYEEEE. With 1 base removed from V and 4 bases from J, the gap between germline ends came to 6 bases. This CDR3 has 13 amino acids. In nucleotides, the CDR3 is TGTGCCAGCAGCTTGACGGGAGGAAACACCATATATTTT. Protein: CASSLTGGNTIYF.

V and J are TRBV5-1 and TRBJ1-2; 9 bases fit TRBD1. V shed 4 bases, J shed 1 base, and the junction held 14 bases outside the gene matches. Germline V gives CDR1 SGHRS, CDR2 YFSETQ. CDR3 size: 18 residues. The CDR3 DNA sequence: TGCGCCAGCAGCCGTCGCCCCGGGACAGGGCAGAGTAACTATGGCTACACCTTC. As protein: CASSRRPGTGQSNYGYTF.

CDR3 nucleotide sequence: TGTGCCAGCAGTTACGAGCTACAGGGTTTTACACCCCTCCACTTT. Its translation is CASSYELQGFTPLHF. This chain links TRBV6-5 with TRBJ1-6, with D possibly matching TRBD1 (6 bases). CDR1 MNHEY and CDR2 SVGAGI come from the germline V gene. Between the trimmed V and J ends, which lost 2 bases and 11 bases, there was a span of 16 bases. CDR3 size: 15 residues.

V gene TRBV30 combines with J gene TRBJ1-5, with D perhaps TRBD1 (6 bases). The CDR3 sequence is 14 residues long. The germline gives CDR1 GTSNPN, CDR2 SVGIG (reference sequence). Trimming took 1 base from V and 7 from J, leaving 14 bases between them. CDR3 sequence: CAWSGGIRGQPQHF. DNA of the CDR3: TGTGCCTGGAGTGGGGGGATAAGGGGGCAGCCCCAGCATTTT.

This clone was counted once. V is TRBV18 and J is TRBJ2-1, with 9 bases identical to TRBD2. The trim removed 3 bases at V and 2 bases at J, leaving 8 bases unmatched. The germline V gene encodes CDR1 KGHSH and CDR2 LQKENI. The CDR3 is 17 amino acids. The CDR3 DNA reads TGTGCCAGCTCACCTTACCCTAGCGGGGTCACCTACAATGAGCAGTTCTTC. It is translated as CASSPYPSGVTYNEQFF.

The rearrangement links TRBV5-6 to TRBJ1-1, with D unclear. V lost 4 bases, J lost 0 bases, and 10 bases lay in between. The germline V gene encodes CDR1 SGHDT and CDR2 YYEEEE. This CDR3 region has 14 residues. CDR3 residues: CASSKGDLNTEAFF. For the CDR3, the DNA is TGTGCCAGCAGCAAGGGCGATCTGAACACTGAAGCTTTCTTT.

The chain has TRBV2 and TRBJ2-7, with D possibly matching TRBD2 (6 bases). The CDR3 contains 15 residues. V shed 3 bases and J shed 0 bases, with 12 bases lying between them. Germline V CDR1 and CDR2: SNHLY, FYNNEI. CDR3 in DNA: TGTGCCAGCAGTGAGTCTAGCGAGAACTCCTACGAGCAGTACTTC. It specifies CASSESSENSYEQYF. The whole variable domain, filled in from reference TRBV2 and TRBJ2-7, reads EPEVTQTPSHQVTQMGQEVILRCVPISNHLYFYWYRQILGQKVEFLVSFYNNEISEKSEIFDDQFSVERPDGSNFTLKIRSTKLEDSAMYFCASSESSENSYEQYFGPGTRLTVT.

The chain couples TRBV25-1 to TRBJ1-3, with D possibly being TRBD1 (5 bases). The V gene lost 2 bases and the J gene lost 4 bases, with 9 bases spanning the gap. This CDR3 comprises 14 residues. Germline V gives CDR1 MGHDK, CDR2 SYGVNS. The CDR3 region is CASSEQGFGNTIYF. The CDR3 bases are TGTGCCAGCAGTGAACAGGGCTTCGGAAACACCATATATTTT.

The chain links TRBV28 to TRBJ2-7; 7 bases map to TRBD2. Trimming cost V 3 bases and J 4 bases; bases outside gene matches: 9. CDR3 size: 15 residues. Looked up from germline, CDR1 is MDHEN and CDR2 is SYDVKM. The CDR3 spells CASSLPPGLQYEQYF. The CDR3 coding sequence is TGTGCCAGCAGTTTGCCACCGGGACTACAGTACGAGCAGTACTTC.